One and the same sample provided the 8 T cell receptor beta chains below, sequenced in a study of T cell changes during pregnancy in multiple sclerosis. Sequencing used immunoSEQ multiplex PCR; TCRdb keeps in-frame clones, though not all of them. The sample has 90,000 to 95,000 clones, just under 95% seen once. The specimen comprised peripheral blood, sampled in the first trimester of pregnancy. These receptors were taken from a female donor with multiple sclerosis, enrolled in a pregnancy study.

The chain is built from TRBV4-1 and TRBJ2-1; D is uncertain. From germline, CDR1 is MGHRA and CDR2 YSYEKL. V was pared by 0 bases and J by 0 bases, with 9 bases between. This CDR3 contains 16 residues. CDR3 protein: CASSQDRGSSYNEQFF. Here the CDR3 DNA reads TGCGCCAGCAGCCAAGATCGCGGAAGCTCCTACAATGAGCAGTTCTTC.

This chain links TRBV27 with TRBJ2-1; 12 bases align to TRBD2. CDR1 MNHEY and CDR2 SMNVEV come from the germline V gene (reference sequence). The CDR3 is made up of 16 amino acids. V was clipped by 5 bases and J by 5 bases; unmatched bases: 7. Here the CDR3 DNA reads TGTGCCAGCAGTCGCTGGACTAGCGGGGAGGACAATGAGCAGTTCTTC. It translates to CASSRWTSGEDNEQFF.

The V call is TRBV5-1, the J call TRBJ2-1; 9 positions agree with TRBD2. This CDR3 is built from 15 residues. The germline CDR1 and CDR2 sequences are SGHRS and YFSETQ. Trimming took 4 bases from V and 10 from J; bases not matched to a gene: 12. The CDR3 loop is CASSAGGGMGGEQFF. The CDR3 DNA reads TGCGCCAGCAGCGCGGGAGGGGGCATGGGGGGGGAGCAGTTCTTC.

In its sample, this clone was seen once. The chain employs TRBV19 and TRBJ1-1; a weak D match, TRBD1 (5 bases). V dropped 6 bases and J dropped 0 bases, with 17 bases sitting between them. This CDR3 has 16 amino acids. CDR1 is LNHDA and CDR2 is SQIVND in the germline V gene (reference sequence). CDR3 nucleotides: TGTGCCAGTAGATGGGGGATGGGAGGGCTGAACACTGAAGCTTTCTTT. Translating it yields CASRWGMGGLNTEAFF.

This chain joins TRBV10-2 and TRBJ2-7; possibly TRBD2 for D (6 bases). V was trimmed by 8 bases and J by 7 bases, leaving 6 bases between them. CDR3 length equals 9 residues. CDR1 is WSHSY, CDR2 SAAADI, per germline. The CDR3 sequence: CASGGEQYF. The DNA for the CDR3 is TGCGCCAGCGGGGGGGAGCAGTACTTC.

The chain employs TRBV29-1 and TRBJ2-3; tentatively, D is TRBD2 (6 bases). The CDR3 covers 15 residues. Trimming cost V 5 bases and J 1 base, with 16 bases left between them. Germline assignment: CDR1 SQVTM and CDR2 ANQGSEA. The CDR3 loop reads CSVPSLTGGTDTQYF. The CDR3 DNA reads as TGCAGCGTTCCCTCCCTCACGGGGGGCACAGATACGCAGTATTTT.

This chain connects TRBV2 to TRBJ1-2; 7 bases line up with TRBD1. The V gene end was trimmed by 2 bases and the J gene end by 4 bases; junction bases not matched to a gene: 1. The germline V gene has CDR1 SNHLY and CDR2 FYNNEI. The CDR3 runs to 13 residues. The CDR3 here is CASSESGGYGYTF. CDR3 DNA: TGTGCCAGCAGTGAATCAGGGGGCTATGGCTACACCTTC.

CDR3 DNA: TGTGCCAGCAGCGACCGGACAGCCACCGGGGAGCTGTTTTTT. It encodes CASSDRTATGELFF. The rearrangement links TRBV9 to TRBJ2-2; possibly TRBD1 for D (6 bases). Trimming left V 3 bases short and J 4 bases short, with 10 bases between. The CDR3 runs 14 residues. CDR1 is SGDLS and CDR2 is YYNGEE in the germline V gene.